The 9 T cell receptor beta chains below were found in one sample sequenced in a study of early T cells in non-severe SARS-CoV-2 infection. TCRdb fed the 5' RACE reads into MiXCR, producing one record per CDR3 protein. The table has 55,000 to 75,000 distinct CDR3 sequences, more than 5.5% seen once. The sequencing here drew on whole blood, taken at baseline. Every receptor here comes from an adult who was a healthcare worker with PCR-confirmed SARS-CoV-2 infection or an uninfected control (not recorded which).

This clonotype came up a few times. J is TRBJ2-5 and V is TRBV5-1; 7 positions agree with TRBD1. There are 14 residues in the CDR3. Germline CDR1 and CDR2: SGHRS and YFSETQ. V lost 3 bases and J lost 3; bases outside the gene matches: 5. Here the CDR3 reads CASSSPGQEETQYF. The CDR3 DNA reads as TGCGCCAGCAGCTCCCCTGGACAGGAAGAGACCCAGTACTTC.

The J gene is TRBJ2-7, the V gene TRBV4-1; D is perhaps TRBD2 (6 bases). V shed 1 base and J shed 1 base, with 20 bases lying between them. The CDR3 loop spans 18 amino acids. CDR1 is MGHRA and CDR2 is YSYEKL in the germline V gene. This CDR3 is CASSQAPTGTSVSYEQYF. The CDR3 DNA reads as TGCGCCAGCAGCCAAGCACCAACCGGGACTTCGGTTTCCTACGAGCAGTACTTC.

There are many counts of this clonotype. The chain recombines TRBV19 with TRBJ1-5; 8 positions match TRBD1. Trimming cost V 6 bases and J 2 bases; bases outside gene matches: 3. From germline, CDR1 is LNHDA and CDR2 SQIVND (reference sequence). This CDR3 comprises 14 residues. This CDR3 reads CASRLQGGNQPQHF. The CDR3 nucleotides are TGTGCCAGTAGACTACAGGGGGGCAATCAGCCCCAGCATTTT.

This clonotype was found a few times. The chain carries TRBV9 and TRBJ1-2, with a weak D call TRBD1 (5 bases). V lost 2 bases to trimming and J lost 6 bases, with 11 bases between them. This CDR3 spans 13 amino acids. Germline assignment: CDR1 SGDLS and CDR2 YYNGEE. The CDR3 loop reads CASSVGGNHGYTF. In DNA, the CDR3 is TGTGCCAGCAGCGTTGGGGGTAATCATGGCTACACCTTC.

This clonotype was detected many times. J is TRBJ1-1 and V is TRBV20-1, with no clear D. Germline CDR1 is DFQATT and CDR2 is SNEGSKA (reference sequence). The CDR3 extends over 14 amino acids. Trimming pared 3 bases from V and 4 bases from J, leaving 15 bases between. The CDR3 region is CSARGSTVTTEAFF. The CDR3 nucleotides are TGCAGTGCTAGGGGGAGTACAGTAACCACTGAAGCTTTCTTT.

This sequence joins TRBV7-2 and TRBJ1-6; D perhaps matches TRBD1 (5 bases). The CDR3 runs to 15 residues. In germline, CDR1 is SGHTA, CDR2 FQGNSA. Between the trimmed V and J ends, which lost 6 bases and 4 bases, there was a span of 13 bases. The CDR3 region is CASRIRTKYNSPLHF. For the CDR3, the DNA is TGTGCCAGCAGGATTCGGACAAAGTATAATTCACCCCTCCACTTT. Variable domain in full (rest from reference TRBV7-2 and TRBJ1-6): GAGVSQSPSNKVTEKGKDVELRCDPISGHTALYWYRQSLGQGLEFLIYFQGNSAPDKSGLPSDRFSAERTGGSVSTLTIQRTQQEDSAVYLCASRIRTKYNSPLHFGNGTRLTVT.

This chain joins TRBV5-6 and TRBJ2-5; D might be TRBD1 (6 bases). Germline V lookup: CDR1 SGHDT, CDR2 YYEEEE. The CDR3 extends over 15 amino acids. The V gene lost 4 bases and the J gene lost 5 bases, with 18 bases spanning the gap. The CDR3 region is CASSKIQGSGETQYF. DNA for the CDR3: TGTGCCAGCAGCAAAATACAGGGATCGGGTGAGACCCAGTACTTC.

This clonotype was observed many times. The chain employs TRBV29-1 and TRBJ2-7; 7 nucleotides agree with TRBD1. Germline CDR1 is SQVTM and CDR2 is ANQGSEA. The CDR3 extends over 14 amino acids. With V trimmed by 4 bases and J by 2 bases, 8 bases remained unmatched. CDR3 in DNA: TGCAGCGTTGGGGCCAGGGGGAATACCTACGAGCAGTACTTC. It codes for CSVGARGNTYEQYF.

CDR3 nucleotides: TGTGCCAGCTCACTCGGACAGATCAATCAGCCCCAGCATTTT. It specifies CASSLGQINQPQHF. The rearrangement links TRBV18 to TRBJ1-5; D is possibly TRBD1 (6 bases). This CDR3 is 14 amino acids long. Trimming removed 4 bases at V and 3 bases at J, with 10 bases between. Germline assignment: CDR1 KGHSH and CDR2 LQKENI.